These 10 T cell receptor beta chains were sequenced from one sample in a study of breast tumors, draining lymph nodes, adjacent tissues. From the multiplex PCR reads, TCRdb called clonotypes with MiXCR, one entry per CDR3 protein. The data hold some 200,000 distinct CDR3 sequences, with 25% to 40% observed a single time. Axillary draining lymph nodes of breast cancer patients supplied the node samples. Sequenced sample: axillary lymph node tissue. The receptors derive from a female donor with breast cancer. Some clones in this sample may be carry-over from other donors' samples.

Notes on this clonotype: The germline gene is not matched at one end of the junction; a read error may be the cause. The chain carries TRBV14 and TRBJ1-6; no clear D gene. CDR3 size: 14 residues. Germline lookup yields CDR1 SGHDN and CDR2 FVKESK. CDR3 bases: TGTGCCAGCAGCCGAGTTAGGGATAATTCACCCCTCCCCTTT. Protein: CASSRVRDNSPLPF.

The V gene is TRBV5-5, the J gene TRBJ2-1; 14 positions match TRBD2. J gave up 6 bases and V 4 bases, and 6 bases lay outside the gene matches. The CDR3 runs 16 residues. Germline V CDR1 and CDR2: SGHKS, YYEKEE (reference sequence). CDR3 in amino acids: CASSLTSGRAINEQFF. In DNA form, the CDR3 reads TGTGCCAGCAGCCTGACTAGCGGGAGGGCGATCAATGAGCAGTTCTTC.

With respect to this clonotype: Possible read error: a much larger clone is one base away. V is TRBV20-1 and J is TRBJ2-5; the match to TRBD1 covers 9 bases. V lost 0 bases to trimming and J lost 4 bases; unmatched junction nucleotides: 6. Germline assignment: CDR1 DFQATT and CDR2 SNEGSKA (reference sequence). The CDR3 is made up of 15 amino acids. This CDR3 is CSARDRGTGTETQYF. Written as DNA, the CDR3 is TGCAGTGCTAGAGATCGTGGGACAGGGACAGAGACCCAGTACTTC.

V gene TRBV29-1 combines with J gene TRBJ2-7; 8 bases fit TRBD1. The V and J ends lost 7 bases and 0 bases, in that order; junction bases with no gene match: 5. This CDR3 comprises 13 residues. In germline, CDR1 is SQVTM, CDR2 ANQGSEA. The CDR3 sequence is CSARGRDSYEQYF. The CDR3 DNA is TGCAGCGCCAGGGGGCGCGACTCCTACGAGCAGTACTTC.

The rearrangement uses TRBV20-1 and TRBJ1-1; no reliable D call. CDR1 DFQATT and CDR2 SNEGSKA come from the germline V gene (reference sequence). Deletions cut 5 bases from V and 8 bases from J, with 15 bases between. This CDR3 is built from 12 residues. In DNA, the CDR3 is TGCAGTGCTGAGGGCGACGCGGCCGAAGCTTTCTTT. Encoded protein: CSAEGDAAEAFF.

The chain carries TRBV12-3 or TRBV12-4 and TRBJ1-5; the D is unclear. This CDR3 comprises 13 residues. The V and J ends lost 7 bases and 9 bases respectively, with 16 bases between them. In nucleotides, the CDR3 is TGTGCCAGCACCCGCCTGCAGTTGGGGCCCCAGCATTTT. Amino acid sequence: CASTRLQLGPQHF.

This clonotype came up many times. J is TRBJ1-3 and V is TRBV18; TRBD1 matches 8 bases. The CDR3 is 15 residues long. The V gene's germline CDR1 is KGHSH and CDR2 LQKENI. V was pared by 8 bases and J by 3 bases, with 9 bases of the junction left unmatched. In DNA form, the CDR3 reads TGTGCCAGCACCCTGGACAGGGTCAGTGGAAACACCATATATTTT. This translates into CASTLDRVSGNTIYF.

The chain employs TRBV30 and TRBJ2-5; 9 nucleotides match TRBD1. V was clipped by 3 bases and J by 3 bases; unmatched bases: 2. Germline CDR1 is GTSNPN and CDR2 is SVGIG (reference sequence). This CDR3 has 13 residues. The CDR3 DNA sequence: TGTGCCTGGAGGAGGGACAGGGAAGAGACCCAGTACTTC. This gives the protein CAWRRDREETQYF.

This clonotype was seen ten or more times. The chain is built from TRBV7-3 and TRBJ2-7; TRBD2 agrees at 12 bases. Germline-derived CDR1 and CDR2 are SGHTA and FQGTGA. V gave up 4 bases and J gave up 4 bases; unmatched junction bases: 20. The CDR3 contains 20 residues. CDR3 bases: TGTGCCAGCAGCTCCCCTTTCACTAGCGGGAGGTCCCTAACTCGATACGAGCAGTACTTC. Protein sequence: CASSSPFTSGRSLTRYEQYF.

The chain links TRBV5-8 to TRBJ2-2; TRBD2 matches at 7 bases. Germline V lookup: CDR1 SGHTS, CDR2 YDEGEE. Germline trimming cut 5 bases from V and 7 bases from J; bases unmatched to any gene: 8. The CDR3 consists of 14 residues. CDR3 nucleotide sequence: TGTGCCAGCAGACGGTCAGGACTAGGCGGGGAGCTGTTTTTT. This codes for CASRRSGLGGELFF.